The 21 T cell receptor beta chains listed next were all sequenced from one sample in a study of blood T cell repertoires in COVID-19. Here immunoSEQ multiplex PCR was the method, and the copy in TCRdb shows in-frame clones only, minus some. Of just over 150,000 clones listed, approximately 82% are singletons. The sequencing sample was made of peripheral blood. These receptors all stem from a woman aged 40 to 50 with COVID-19, enrolled during active disease.

The chain combines TRBV7-9 with TRBJ2-2; D unresolved. Germline V gene sequence: CDR1 SEHNR, CDR2 FQNEAQ (reference sequence). The CDR3 runs 16 residues. Trimming took 5 bases from V and 0 from J, leaving 13 bases between them. CDR3 in DNA: TGTGCCAGCAGCACTACCGACCGTACGAACACCGGGGAGCTGTTTTTT. It specifies CASSTTDRTNTGELFF.

The gene calls are TRBV11-2 and TRBJ2-2; unclear D gene. The CDR3 contains 16 residues. The germline V gene has CDR1 SGHAT and CDR2 FQNNGV. The V end was cut by 0 bases, the J end by 1 base, with 9 bases between. CDR3: CASSLDQTGNTGELFF. In DNA form, the CDR3 reads TGTGCCAGCAGCTTAGATCAAACGGGGAACACCGGGGAGCTGTTTTTT. The full variable domain, its missing parts supplied by reference TRBV11-2 and TRBJ2-2, is EAGVAQSPRYKIIEKRQSVAFWCNPISGHATLYWYQQILGQGPKLLIQFQNNGVVDDSQLPKDRFSAERLKGVDSTLKIQPAKLEDSAVYLCASSLDQTGNTGELFFGEGSRLTVL.

This rearrangement joins TRBV5-6 to TRBJ1-1; TRBD1 matches 9 bases. The CDR3 covers 12 residues. After removal of 1 base from V and 10 bases from J, the junction contained 2 bases not matched to a gene. The germline gives CDR1 SGHDT, CDR2 YYEEEE. This chain's CDR3 is CASSLRTGVAFF. CDR3 sequence (DNA): TGTGCCAGCAGCTTGAGGACAGGGGTAGCTTTCTTT.

CDR3 amino acids: CASSTLLSPGTWAFF. DNA of the CDR3: TGTGCCAGTAGTACCCTTCTATCACCGGGGACTTGGGCTTTCTTT. The genes are TRBV19 and TRBJ1-1, with TRBD1 as a possible D gene (5 bases). The V gene's germline CDR1 is LNHDA and CDR2 SQIVND (reference sequence). This CDR3 is 15 amino acids long. The V end was cut by 4 bases, the J end by 11 bases, with 23 bases between.

The chain employs TRBV5-1 and TRBJ2-3; maybe TRBD2 (6 bases). Trimming removed 4 bases at V and 2 bases at J, with 14 bases between. Germline V gene data show CDR1 as SGHRS and CDR2 as YFSETQ. This CDR3 contains 15 residues. The CDR3 here is CASSGRSGTTDTQYF. In nucleotides, the CDR3 is TGCGCCAGCAGCGGGAGGTCAGGGACCACAGATACGCAGTATTTT.

This chain uses TRBV19 with TRBJ2-3; D unresolved. The germline V gene encodes CDR1 LNHDA and CDR2 SQIVND (reference sequence). Trimming shortened V by 6 bases and J by 0 bases, and 13 bases separated the two germline ends. The CDR3 spans 15 residues. The CDR3 DNA reads as TGTGCCAGTAGACAGAGCCTTACTAGCACAGATACGCAGTATTTT. Encoded protein: CASRQSLTSTDTQYF.

This chain connects TRBV7-2 to TRBJ2-5; D is ambiguous. V lost 4 bases and J 0 bases, leaving 12 bases between the germline ends. This CDR3 spans 15 amino acids. The germline V gene has CDR1 SGHTA and CDR2 FQGNSA. CDR3 coding DNA: TGTGCCAGCAGCTCGTTTATCGAGTACCAAGAGACCCAGTACTTC. Protein: CASSSFIEYQETQYF.

This clone was recorded a few times. CDR3 loop: CASRLGRDQPQHF. In DNA, the CDR3 is TGTGCCAGCAGATTGGGCCGAGATCAGCCCCAGCATTTT. The chain has TRBV12-3 or TRBV12-4 and TRBJ1-5; no reliable D call. This CDR3 has 13 residues. V dropped 6 bases and J dropped 5 bases, with 11 bases sitting between them.

The genes are TRBV6-5 and TRBJ1-1; maybe TRBD1 (6 bases). The CDR3 runs 15 residues. V lost 8 bases, J lost 5 bases, and 21 bases lay in between. Germline lookup yields CDR1 MNHEY and CDR2 SVGAGI. The DNA of the CDR3 is TGTGCCAGCCGCCGCGAGGGGGGGCGAGGGACTGAAGCTTTCTTT. Its protein is CASRREGGRGTEAFF.

The chain links TRBV20-1 to TRBJ2-1; D possibly corresponds to TRBD2 (6 bases). From germline, CDR1 is DFQATT and CDR2 SNEGSKA (reference sequence). The CDR3 length is 11 residues. Trimming cost V 3 bases and J 10 bases, with 10 bases left between them. CDR3 bases: TGCAGTGCTAGTATTCTAGCGGAGCAGTTCTTC. As protein: CSASILAEQFF.

V and J are TRBV9 and TRBJ2-3; 8 positions match TRBD2. The junction had 5 bases not matched to a gene; V was cut back by 0 bases and J by 8 bases. CDR1 SGDLS and CDR2 YYNGEE come from the germline V gene. The CDR3 covers 14 residues. Written as DNA, the CDR3 is TGTGCCAGCAGCGTAGACGGGGGGGAAGGTACGCAGTATTTT. The encoded protein is CASSVDGGEGTQYF.

This clone has just one count. V usage is TRBV28 and J usage is TRBJ1-2; D uncertain. Germline CDR1 is MDHEN and CDR2 is SYDVKM. The CDR3 has 15 amino acids. V dropped 2 bases and J dropped 4 bases, with 14 bases sitting between them. The CDR3 is CASSLLGSSGYGYTF. In nucleotides, the CDR3 is TGTGCCAGCAGTTTACTGGGCAGCTCTGGCTATGGCTACACCTTC.

This rearrangement joins TRBV18 to TRBJ1-1; D gene uncertain. This CDR3 has 15 residues. Germline CDR1 and CDR2: KGHSH and LQKENI. With 4 bases removed from V and 1 base from J, the gap between germline ends came to 13 bases. CDR3 in DNA: TGTGCCAGCTCACGTAAAACAAATGAGAACACTGAAGCTTTCTTT. Translation gives CASSRKTNENTEAFF.

This chain connects TRBV5-6 to TRBJ1-4, with TRBD1 matching over 7 bases. Germline lookup yields CDR1 SGHDT and CDR2 YYEEEE. The CDR3 is 13 residues long. With 2 bases clipped from V and 7 bases from J, the junction kept 2 bases outside the gene matches. CDR3 residues: CASSFQGGEKLFF. CDR3 in DNA: TGTGCCAGCAGCTTCCAGGGGGGTGAAAAACTGTTTTTT.

V usage is TRBV9 and J usage is TRBJ1-3; 7 bases match TRBD1. With 3 bases clipped from V and 2 bases from J, the junction kept 5 bases outside the gene matches. The CDR3 runs to 15 residues. Germline-derived CDR1 and CDR2 are SGDLS and YYNGEE. The CDR3 is CASSATGFAGNTIYF. Here the CDR3 DNA reads TGTGCCAGCAGCGCGACAGGGTTCGCTGGAAACACCATATATTTT.

This chain uses TRBV4-1 with TRBJ2-6; D call uncertain. Looked up from germline, CDR1 is MGHRA and CDR2 is YSYEKL. V gave up 3 bases and J gave up 4 bases, with 13 bases separating them. The CDR3 covers 16 residues. Here the CDR3 reads CASSHRGGSGANVLTF. CDR3 bases: TGCGCCAGCAGCCATAGAGGCGGATCAGGGGCCAACGTCCTGACTTTC.

V and J are TRBV5-1 and TRBJ1-1; TRBD1 matches 9 bases. Germline CDR1 SGHRS, CDR2 YFSETQ. The trim removed 2 bases at V and 4 bases at J, leaving 6 bases unmatched. The CDR3 sequence is 15 residues long. The DNA of the CDR3 is TGCGCCAGCAGCTTCCGGACAGGGGAAGGCACTGAAGCTTTCTTT. The encoded protein is CASSFRTGEGTEAFF.

This chain uses TRBV27 with TRBJ1-2; 10 bases line up with TRBD1. The CDR3 length is 14 residues. Germline-derived CDR1 and CDR2 are MNHEY and SMNVEV (reference sequence). After removal of 5 bases from V and 5 bases from J, the junction contained 5 bases not matched to a gene. DNA for the CDR3: TGTGCCAGCAGTCTGATGGGACAGGGGTATGGCTACACCTTC. It specifies CASSLMGQGYGYTF.

A single count supports this clone. This rearrangement joins TRBV21-1 to TRBJ1-3. TRBV21-1 is a pseudogene. The CDR3 spans 16 residues. The CDR3 loop reads CASSKAGGKAGNTIYF. CDR3 nucleotides: TGTGCCAGCAGCAAAGCAGGAGGGAAGGCAGGAAACACCATATATTTT.

The chain carries TRBV18 and TRBJ2-3; a weak D match, TRBD2 (5 bases). The CDR3 runs to 12 residues. V lost 3 bases and J 5 bases, leaving 6 bases between the germline ends. Germline CDR1 and CDR2: KGHSH and LQKENI. The CDR3 spells CASSPAGDTQYF. Written as DNA, the CDR3 is TGTGCCAGCTCACCCGCGGGAGATACGCAGTATTTT.

The chain has TRBV30 and TRBJ1-5; D gene uncertain. Trimming removed 2 bases from V and 1 base from J, with 9 bases in between. There are 14 residues in the CDR3. Germline V lookup: CDR1 GTSNPN, CDR2 SVGIG (reference sequence). The CDR3, as DNA: TGTGCCTGGAGTCAACTAGGAAGCAATCAGCCCCAGCATTTT. This gives the protein CAWSQLGSNQPQHF.